The clone carrying this T cell receptor (beta chain) was observed a few times. Its cognate antigen is unknown. At sampling all donors were nominally healthy, likely with unrecorded immune exposures. This specimen belongs to a study of cytomegalovirus exposure and HLA in healthy donors. Background on the study: Around 87 million unique TCRs, all from HLA-typed donors, were included in an early release of the data. Study-level results: In a later analysis, TCR beta V- and J-gene trimming showed a link to a missense DCLRE1C variant. Associated with cytomegalovirus, according to the listing, were 150 to 200 TCR beta chains.

Per germline, CDR1 SGHRS and CDR2 YFSETQ. After removal of 1 base from V and 5 bases from J, the junction contained 7 bases not matched to a gene. The CDR3 contains 16 residues. It was with 60 Vbeta and 13 Jbeta primers that the PCR ran. This table comes from immunoSEQ multiplex PCR, and its TCRdb copy is limited to in-frame clones, with some not included. The sample shows roughly 250,000 clones, about 66% of them seen only once. Sequences were obtained from PBMCs. The chain couples TRBV5-1 to TRBJ2-1; 9 bases align to TRBD2. The sequence was obtained from a female donor in good health and CMV-seronegative. The CDR3 loop is CASSLSGPSGNNEQFF. The CDR3 DNA reads TGCGCCAGCAGCTTGTCAGGGCCTAGCGGGAACAATGAGCAGTTCTTC.